This TCR beta chain was captured in a study of T cells in Graves' hyperthyroidism and ophthalmopathy (dated by TCRdb to 2018 to 2020). General notes on the study: TCR V-J signatures able to tell the groups apart were searched for in a discovery cohort of some 97 patients, of whom 43 had Graves' ophthalmopathy and some 60 had stable Graves' hyperthyroidism. Prospective prediction of ophthalmopathy was tested in an independent validation cohort consisting of roughly 19 hyperthyroidism patients and more than 15 patients who later progressed to ophthalmopathy. For training and testing, the 100 or so patients in the discovery cohort were randomly divided in a 7:3 ratio. Thyroid tissue and blood T-cell repertoires from about six Graves' hyperthyroidism patients were also compared in the study. Following sampling, methimazole starting at 30 mg daily was given to hyperthyroidism patients, and high-dose intravenous methylprednisolone was given to ophthalmopathy patients. The paper reports TCR Vbeta CDR3 sequencing of 140 or so peripheral blood samples: 43 ophthalmopathy, roughly 74 hyperthyroidism and around 17 progressor patients.

What the authors observed across the whole study: During validation, the model predicted progression to ophthalmopathy a median of around 6 months ahead of onset, with around 70% sensitivity and 72.22% specificity. A model built on a 13 V-J signature distinguished ophthalmopathy from stable hyperthyroidism, reaching about 88% sensitivity and about 81% specificity in cross-validation and 80%/75% in testing. Sample size was not statistically predetermined, and investigators were not blinded to group allocation. Most expanded thyroid clonotypes (frequency above 0.001) were also detected in blood, suggesting blood repertoires may reflect thyroid immune responses.

CDR1 and CDR2 were assigned from the germline V gene (reference sequence) as SEHNR and FQNEAQ. The CDR3 measures 14 amino acids from cysteine to phenylalanine. This entry keeps only the CDR3 DNA: 42 bases, framed from base 1. Notes on this clonotype: Its antigen has not been determined. One end of the junction is discordant with germline, which a read error may explain.

Exclusion was applied to patients with uncontrolled infections, other autoimmune diseases, pregnancy or lactation. Diagnoses were based on clinical symptoms, serum thyroxine and TRAb, thyroid ultrasound and orbital computed tomography. Total RNA was extracted with Trizol reagent, and quality was checked on an Agilent 2100 Bioanalyzer. The TCR beta CDR3 regions were amplified from RNA transcripts. The TCR CDR3 was subjected to a first round of RT-PCR using the HTBI primer set and the Qiagen OneStep RT-PCR kit. The libraries were constructed in a second round of multiplex PCR and then size-selected and purified. Sequencing of the libraries was done on an Illumina HiSeq2000 using paired-end 100 bp reads. The published analysis was carried out like this. SOAPnuke was used to process the raw data, removing reads that contained adapters or uncalled bases, had a mean Phred below 15, or lacked an exact match to the constant primer or identifier. COPE v1.2.5 was used to merge the high-quality paired reads, and each unique nucleotide sequence was defined as a clonotype. Clonotypes were aligned to IMGT TRBV, TRBD and TRBJ reference segments using MiTCR v1.1. Analysis was restricted to V-J combinations with a frequency above 0.0001, which covered 99% to 99.2% of repertoires. A TCS score was defined as the ratio between F50 (clonal expansion) and ExV (chaos), using BLOSUM62-based TCRdist between CDR3 peptides within each V-J. Welch's t-statistics and random forest reduced fewer than 550 V-J features to about 12, which were used in a naive Bayes classifier (R e1071). The similarity between thyroid and blood repertoires was quantified using the Morisita-Horn index. TCRdb trimmed the raw reads at Q25, called clones with MiXCR and kept productive beta chains. Each record represents a unique CDR3 protein, reported with the most common genes and DNA among its rows. TCRdb, not the original authors, processed these V and J calls. The sample table shows a few hundred thousand distinct CDR3 sequences, and 46% are seen once. The leading ten clones occupy 15% to 20% of the sample.

The sequence was collected from an adult woman with Graves' disease, either hyperthyroidism or ophthalmopathy (not recorded which). The specimen was peripheral blood or thyroid tissue (not recorded which). The chain is made from TRBV7-9 and TRBJ1-5, with the identity of the D gene unclear. The CDR3 protein: CARSSGYSTQPQHF. The DNA is as follows: TGTGCCCGCAGCTCTGGATATAGCACTCAGCCCCAGCATTTT.